The sequence of this TCR beta chain was determined in a study of Tregs in tolerant kidney transplant recipients. Study-level points and caveats: In tolerant patients, donor-specific Tregs outgrew total Tregs, suggesting antigen-driven expansion.

Recipients received nonmyeloablative bone marrow transplants from related graft donors, with transient mixed chimerism. Unstimulated regulatory T cells (CD4+CD25+CD127-), CD4+CD25- non-regulatory cells, CD4 and CD8 cells were FACS-sorted from thawed PBMCs. Measured with immunoSEQ multiplex PCR; TCRdb has only the in-frame clones, and not every one. The specimen's table records around 30,000 clones. This CDR3 spans 15 amino acids. From germline, CDR1 is MNHEY and CDR2 SMNVEV (reference sequence). The V gene lost 3 bases and the J gene lost 1 base, with 13 bases spanning the gap. Details on this clone: Its specificity is not known. The read terminates 3 residues ahead of where the CDR3 ends, so the germline J gene completes it.

The clonotype originates from a human patient who received a combined kidney and bone marrow transplant. Some of the T cells may derive from the graft donor. The chain carries TRBV27 and TRBJ2-7; D unresolved. The input for sequencing was CD4+ T cells from blood (PBMCs), taken 24 months after the transplant. Incomplete CDR3 DNA: TGTGCCAGCAGTTTGGTGGCAGCGAGTTCCTACGAG. Its protein is CASSLVAASSYE. The whole CDR3 protein reads CASSLVAASSYEQYF.